This TCR beta chain was sequenced for a study of T cell responses to AZD1222 COVID-19 vaccine. General observations from the study: Baseline seropositives among AZD1222 recipients totaled only five to seven. The study sampled repertoires only after the peak T cell response.

With regard to this clone: Its antigen is unidentified.

The CDR3 has 13 residues. Germline V CDR1 and CDR2: SGHVS, FQNEAQ. Between the trimmed V and J ends, which lost 1 base and 10 bases, there was a span of 10 bases. Sequenced by immunoSEQ multiplex PCR; TCRdb stores in-frame clones only, minus some. Of around 140,000 clones in the sample, about nine tenths were seen once. The chain couples TRBV7-8 to TRBJ1-4; perhaps TRBD1 as D (5 bases). The input for sequencing was peripheral blood, taken 28 days after the second AZD1222 dose. This clonotype was obtained from an adult who received the AZD1222 COVID-19 vaccine. The CDR3 is CASSLGGETKLFF. In DNA, the CDR3 is TGTGCCAGCAGCTTAGGGGGGGAAACAAAACTGTTTTTT.